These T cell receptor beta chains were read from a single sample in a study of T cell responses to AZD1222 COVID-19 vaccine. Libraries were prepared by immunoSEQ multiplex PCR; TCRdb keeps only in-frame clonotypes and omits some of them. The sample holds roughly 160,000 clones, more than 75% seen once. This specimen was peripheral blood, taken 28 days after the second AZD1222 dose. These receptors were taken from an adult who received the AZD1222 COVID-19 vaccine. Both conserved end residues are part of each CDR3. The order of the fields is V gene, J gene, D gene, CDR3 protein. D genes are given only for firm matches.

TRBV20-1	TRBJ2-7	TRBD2	CSASAGLGDGEQYF
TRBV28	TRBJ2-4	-	CASSFLGSVAKNIQYF
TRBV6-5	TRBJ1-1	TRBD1	CASATGGEEGEAFF
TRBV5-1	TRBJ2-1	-	CASSLDDSPYNEQFF
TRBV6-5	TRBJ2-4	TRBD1	CASRPGQLSKNIQYF
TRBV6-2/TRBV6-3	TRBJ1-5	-	CASSYSPGRRNQPQHF
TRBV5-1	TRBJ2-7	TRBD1	CASSLVSGGSYEQYF
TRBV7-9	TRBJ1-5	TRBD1	CASSFQGQGTNQPQHF
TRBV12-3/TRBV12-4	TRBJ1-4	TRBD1	CASRGTAFEKLFF
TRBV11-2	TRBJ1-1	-	CASSLTPAGRGTEAFF
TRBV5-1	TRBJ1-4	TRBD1	CASSLGTGEEKLFF
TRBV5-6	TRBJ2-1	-	CASSGALGSFNEQFF
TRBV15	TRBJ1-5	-	CATSRDSKSQPQHF
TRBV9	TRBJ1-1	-	CASTLLSSNTEAFF
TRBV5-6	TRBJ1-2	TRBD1	CASSASADRGYYGYTF
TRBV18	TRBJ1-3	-	CASSPRTEGNTIYF
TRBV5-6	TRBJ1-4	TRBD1	CASYQAGGANEKLFF
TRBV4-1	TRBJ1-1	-	CASSQEQQNTEAFF
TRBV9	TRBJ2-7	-	CASSPGTVREQYF
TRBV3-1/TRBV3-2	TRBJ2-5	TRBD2	CASSQYWGGQETQYF
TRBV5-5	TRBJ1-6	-	CASSLVLTGGAASPLHF
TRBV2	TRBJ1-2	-	CASRQGNSYGYTF
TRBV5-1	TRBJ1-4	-	CASSLGGSANEKLFF
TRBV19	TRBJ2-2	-	CASSSGRRDTGELFF
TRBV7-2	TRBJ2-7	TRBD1	CASSRDRGIAYEQYF
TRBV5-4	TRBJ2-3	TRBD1	CASSSRTGVTDTQYF
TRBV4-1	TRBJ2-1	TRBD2	CASSRLPSGGIYNEQFF
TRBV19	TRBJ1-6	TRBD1	CASSDRTGQNSPLHF